The 9 T cell receptor beta chains below come from one sample, sequenced in a study of blood T cell repertoires in COVID-19. Assay: immunoSEQ multiplex PCR; the TCRdb copy retains only in-frame clones and omits some. In the table there are about 70,000 clones, roughly 87% of which are singletons. Sample: peripheral blood. Every receptor here comes from a woman under 30 with acute or convalescent COVID-19.

V gene TRBV28 combines with J gene TRBJ1-2; D is possibly TRBD1 (6 bases). Germline V CDR1 and CDR2: MDHEN, SYDVKM. V lost 5 bases and J 4 bases, leaving 11 bases between the germline ends. This CDR3 spans 13 amino acids. The CDR3 reads CASSTGFTYGYTF. CDR3 nucleotides: TGTGCCAGCAGTACAGGGTTTACCTATGGCTACACCTTC.

This rearrangement joins TRBV28 to TRBJ2-5; D may be TRBD2 (5 bases). This CDR3 is 14 amino acids long. Germline CDR1 and CDR2: MDHEN and SYDVKM. Trimming took 7 bases from V and 7 from J, leaving 19 bases between them. The CDR3 coding sequence is TGTGCCAGCACCCCCCGGGGAAGGATGGGGACCCAGTACTTC. This gives the protein CASTPRGRMGTQYF.

The V gene is TRBV5-1, the J gene TRBJ2-1; D is perhaps TRBD2 (6 bases). The length of the CDR3 is 14 residues. Looked up from germline, CDR1 is SGHRS and CDR2 is YFSETQ. Trimming pared 4 bases from V and 0 bases from J, leaving 8 bases between. DNA of the CDR3: TGCGCCAGCAGCGTCGGGAGCTCCTACAATGAGCAGTTCTTC. It specifies CASSVGSSYNEQFF.

This chain connects TRBV6-1 to TRBJ2-7; 7 positions agree with TRBD1. The CDR3 is 15 residues long. Germline trimming cut 1 base from V and 2 bases from J; bases unmatched to any gene: 5. Germline CDR1 and CDR2: MNHNS and SASEGT. The CDR3 DNA sequence: TGTGCCAGCAGTGAAGGACAGGGAACCCCCTACGAGCAGTACTTC. This gives the protein CASSEGQGTPYEQYF.

The J gene is TRBJ1-2, the V gene TRBV5-1; perhaps TRBD1 as D (6 bases). The CDR3 sequence is 16 residues long. Germline V lookup: CDR1 SGHRS, CDR2 YFSETQ. V was shortened by 3 bases and J by 5 bases, with 20 bases between the two germline ends. The DNA for the CDR3 is TGCGCCAGCAGCTCGGTTAACAGGACAGCTCTATATGGCTACACCTTC. Amino acid sequence: CASSSVNRTALYGYTF. Using reference TRBV5-1 and TRBJ1-2 for the parts outside the CDR3, the full variable domain is KAGVTQTPRYLIKTRGQQVTLSCSPISGHRSVSWYQQTPGQGLQFLFEYFSETQRNKGNFPGRFSGRQFSNSRSEMNVSTLELGDSALYLCASSSVNRTALYGYTFGSGTRLTVV.

The chain is built from TRBV7-2 and TRBJ2-5; 12 bases are shared with TRBD2. This CDR3 has 16 residues. After removal of 5 bases from V and 5 bases from J, the junction contained 9 bases not matched to a gene. Germline V gene sequence: CDR1 SGHTA, CDR2 FQGNSA. The CDR3 spells CASSATLAGGGETQYF. As DNA, the CDR3 is TGTGCCAGCAGCGCAACACTAGCGGGGGGTGGGGAGACCCAGTACTTC. The full variable domain, rest sourced from reference TRBV7-2 and TRBJ2-5, is GAGVSQSPSNKVTEKGKDVELRCDPISGHTALYWYRQSLGQGLEFLIYFQGNSAPDKSGLPSDRFSAERTGGSVSTLTIQRTQQEDSAVYLCASSATLAGGGETQYFGPGTRLLVL.

The chain combines TRBV19 with TRBJ1-6, with D tentatively TRBD1 (6 bases). Germline-derived CDR1 and CDR2 are LNHDA and SQIVND (reference sequence). The length of the CDR3 is 15 residues. V shed 4 bases and J shed 7 bases, with 14 bases lying between them. CDR3 in amino acids: CASSNRAGVNSPLHF. The CDR3, as DNA: TGTGCCAGTAGTAACCGGGCAGGGGTGAATTCACCCCTCCACTTT.

V usage is TRBV3-1 (or the pseudogene TRBV3-2) and J usage is TRBJ1-1, with D maybe TRBD1 (6 bases). Germline CDR1 reads LGHDT; CDR2 reads YNNKEL (reference sequence). V lost 7 bases to trimming and J lost 2 bases, with 14 bases between them. This CDR3 has 14 amino acids. CDR3 in DNA: TGTGCCAGCACTCCGGGACACCTCAACACTGAAGCTTTCTTT. Translation gives CASTPGHLNTEAFF.

This chain connects TRBV5-6 to TRBJ1-4; D is unresolved. V shed 0 bases and J shed 0 bases, with 6 bases lying between them. Per the germline V gene, CDR1 is SGHDT and CDR2 is YYEEEE. There are 15 residues in the CDR3. The CDR3 spells CASSLAVATNEKLFF. The CDR3 DNA reads TGTGCCAGCAGCTTGGCGGTTGCAACTAATGAAAAACTGTTTTTT.